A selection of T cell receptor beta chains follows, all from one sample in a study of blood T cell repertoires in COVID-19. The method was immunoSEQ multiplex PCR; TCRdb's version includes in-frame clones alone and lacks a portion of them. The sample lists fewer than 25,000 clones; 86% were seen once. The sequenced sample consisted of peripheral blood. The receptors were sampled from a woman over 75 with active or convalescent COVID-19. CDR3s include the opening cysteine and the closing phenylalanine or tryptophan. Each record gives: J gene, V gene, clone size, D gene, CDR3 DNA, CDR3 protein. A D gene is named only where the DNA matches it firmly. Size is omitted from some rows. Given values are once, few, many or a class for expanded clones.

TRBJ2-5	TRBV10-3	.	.	TGTGCCATCAGAACAACAGGGCCAGAGACCCAGTACTTC	CAIRTTGPETQYF
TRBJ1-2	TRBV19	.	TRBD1	TGTGCCAGTAGTATTCCCAGCCCGGGACAGGGCTATGGCTACACCTTC	CASSIPSPGQGYGYTF
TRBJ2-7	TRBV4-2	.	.	TGTGCCAGCAGCCAAGATCGTGAGGGCTCGCAGTACTTC	CASSQDREGSQYF
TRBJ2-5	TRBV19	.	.	TGTGCCAGTAGTATTTCTATGTCGGTCGAGACCCAGTACTTC	CASSISMSVETQYF
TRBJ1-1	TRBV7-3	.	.	TGTGCCAGCAGCTTAATAAGGTTGGGCGTAATGAACACTGAAGCTTTCTTT	CASSLIRLGVMNTEAFF
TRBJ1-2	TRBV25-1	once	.	TGTGCCAGCAGTGCCCTGGGCAGCTATGGCTACACCTTC	CASSALGSYGYTF
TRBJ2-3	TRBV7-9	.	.	TGTGCCAGCAGCTTACACTCAGATACGCAGTATTTT	CASSLHSDTQYF
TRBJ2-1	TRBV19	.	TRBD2	TGTGCCAGTAGGATGGGACTAGTGGTTAGTGAGCAGTTCTTC	CASRMGLVVSEQFF
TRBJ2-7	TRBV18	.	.	TGTGCCAGCTCACCCCAGGGCCCCCAAGGAATTGACCGCTCCTACGAGCAGTACTTC	CASSPQGPQGIDRSYEQYF
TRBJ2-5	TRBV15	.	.	TGTGCCACCAGTTATGCCCAGGGGGAGACCCAGTACTTC	CATSYAQGETQYF
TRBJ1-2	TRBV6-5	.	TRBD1	TGTGCCAGCAGGACAGGGACTAACTATGGCTACACCTTC	CASRTGTNYGYTF
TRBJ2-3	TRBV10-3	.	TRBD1	TGTGCCATCAGTGAGAGGCAGGGGGCAGATACGCAGTATTTT	CAISERQGADTQYF
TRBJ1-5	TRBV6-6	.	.	TGTGCCAGCAGTCCATTACCACAGGGTACTTGGGGTCAGCCCCAGCATTTT	CASSPLPQGTWGQPQHF
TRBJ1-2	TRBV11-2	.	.	TGTGCCAGCAGTACGGGTTGGAGGTATGGCTACACCTTC	CASSTGWRYGYTF
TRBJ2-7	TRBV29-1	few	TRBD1	TGCAGCGTTGGGGTCAGGGGGCTTAGCGAGCAGTACTTC	CSVGVRGLSEQYF
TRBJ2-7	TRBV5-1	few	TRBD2	TGCGCCAGCAGCTTGACCCCGGGACTAGAGATCGAGCAGTACTTC	CASSLTPGLEIEQYF
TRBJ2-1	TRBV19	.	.	TGTGCCAGTAGTACAGCCGAGACTCTCTACGATGAGCAGTTCTTC	CASSTAETLYDEQFF
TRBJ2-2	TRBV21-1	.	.	TGTGCCAGCAGCAAAATATTGCGGACAGGCCCCGGGGAGCTGTTTTTT	CASSKILRTGPGELFF
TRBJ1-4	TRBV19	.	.	TGTGCCAGTAGTGATCAGGGGCTTAATGAAAAACTGTTTTTT	CASSDQGLNEKLFF
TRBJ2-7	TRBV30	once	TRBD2	TGTGCCTGTAATGGACTAGCCTACGAGCAGTACTTC	CACNGLAYEQYF
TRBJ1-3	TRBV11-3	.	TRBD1	TGTGCCAGCAGCCGGGGACAGGGCACTGGAAACACCATATATTTT	CASSRGQGTGNTIYF
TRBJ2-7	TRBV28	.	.	TGTGCCAGCAGCCTAGTCGCCCCGCGTGGCAACGAGCAGTACTTC	CASSLVAPRGNEQYF